The clone carrying this T cell receptor beta chain was seen more than once but under ten times. Its specificity is not known. The record originates from a study of cytomegalovirus exposure and HLA in healthy donors. PCR primers comprised 60 Vbeta and 13 Jbeta primers. Assay: immunoSEQ multiplex PCR; the TCRdb copy retains only in-frame clones and omits some. Here the sample spans some 87,000 clones, 70% to 85% being singletons. The CDR3 loop spans 12 amino acids. The V and J ends lost 6 bases and 0 bases respectively, with 5 bases between them. Germline CDR1 GTSNPN, CDR2 SVGIG (reference sequence). Study-wide results and limits: Analysis was carried out at a later point, and it linked a missense DCLRE1C variant to TCR beta V- and J-gene trimming. Across donors, most TCRs were seen rarely, yet some public ones were widespread.

The clonotype originates from a man aged 30-40 years in good health and CMV-seronegative. The sample was PBMCs. The genes are TRBV30 and TRBJ1-4; D ambiguous. The DNA of the CDR3 is TGTGCCTGCGGTGCAACTAATGAAAAACTGTTTTTT. Its translation: CACGATNEKLFF.